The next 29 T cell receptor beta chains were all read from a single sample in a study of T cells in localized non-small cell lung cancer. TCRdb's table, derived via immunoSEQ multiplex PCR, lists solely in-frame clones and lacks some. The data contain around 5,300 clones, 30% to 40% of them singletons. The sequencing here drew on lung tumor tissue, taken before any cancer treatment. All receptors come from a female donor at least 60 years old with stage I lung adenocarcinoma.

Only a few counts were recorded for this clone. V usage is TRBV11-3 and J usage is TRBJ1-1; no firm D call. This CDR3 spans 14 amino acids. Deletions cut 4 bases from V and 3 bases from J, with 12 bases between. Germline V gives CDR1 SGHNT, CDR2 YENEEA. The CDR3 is CASSWVQSYTEAFF. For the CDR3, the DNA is TGTGCCAGCAGCTGGGTCCAGTCCTACACTGAAGCTTTCTTT.

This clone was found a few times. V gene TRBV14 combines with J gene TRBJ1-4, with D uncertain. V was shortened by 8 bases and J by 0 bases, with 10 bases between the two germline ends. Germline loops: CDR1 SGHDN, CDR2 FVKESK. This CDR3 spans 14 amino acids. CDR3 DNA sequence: TGTGCCAGCGTCGGTGTTGCAACTAATGAAAAACTGTTTTTT. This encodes CASVGVATNEKLFF. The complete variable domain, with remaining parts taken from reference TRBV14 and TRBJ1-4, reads EAGVTQFPSHSVIEKGQTVTLRCDPISGHDNLYWYRRVMGKEIKFLLHFVKESKQDESGMPNNRFLAERTGGTYSTLKVQPAELEDSGVYFCASVGVATNEKLFFGSGTQLSVL.

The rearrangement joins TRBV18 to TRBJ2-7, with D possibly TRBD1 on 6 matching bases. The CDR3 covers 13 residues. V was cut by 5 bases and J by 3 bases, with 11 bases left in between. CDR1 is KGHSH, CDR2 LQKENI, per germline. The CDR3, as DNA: TGTGCCAGCTCATCTCTACAGGGCTACGAGCAGTACTTC. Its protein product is CASSSLQGYEQYF. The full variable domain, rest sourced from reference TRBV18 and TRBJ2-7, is NAGVMQNPRHLVRRRGQEARLRCSPMKGHSHVYWYRQLPEEGLKFMVYLQKENIIDESGMPKERFSAEFPKEGPSILRIQQVVRGDSAAYFCASSSLQGYEQYFGPGTRLTVT.

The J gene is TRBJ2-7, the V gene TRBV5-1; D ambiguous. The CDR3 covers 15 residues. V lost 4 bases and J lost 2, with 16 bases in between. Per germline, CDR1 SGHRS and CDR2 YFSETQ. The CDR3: CASSLHPGTTYEQYF. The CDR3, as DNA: TGCGCCAGCAGCCTCCATCCCGGAACAACCTACGAGCAGTACTTC.

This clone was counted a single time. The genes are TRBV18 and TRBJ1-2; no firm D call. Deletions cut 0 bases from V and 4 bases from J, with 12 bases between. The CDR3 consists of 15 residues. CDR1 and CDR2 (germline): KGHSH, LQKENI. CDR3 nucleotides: TGTGCCAGCTCACCACCTCCCAGTTCTATCTATGGCTACACCTTC. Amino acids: CASSPPPSSIYGYTF.

The CDR3 reads CAWSRRNSPLHF. The DNA of the CDR3 is TGTGCCTGGAGTAGACGTAATTCACCCCTCCACTTT. The chain couples TRBV30 to TRBJ1-6; D is ambiguous. The CDR3 loop spans 12 amino acids. Per the germline V gene, CDR1 is GTSNPN and CDR2 is SVGIG (reference sequence). V gave up 2 bases and J gave up 6 bases, with 5 bases separating them.

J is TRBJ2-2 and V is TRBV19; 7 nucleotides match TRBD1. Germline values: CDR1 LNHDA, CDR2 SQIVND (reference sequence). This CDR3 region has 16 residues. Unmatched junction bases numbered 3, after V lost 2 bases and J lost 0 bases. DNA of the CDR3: TGTGCCAGTAGTATAACAGGGGTTTCGAACACCGGGGAGCTGTTTTTT. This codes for CASSITGVSNTGELFF.

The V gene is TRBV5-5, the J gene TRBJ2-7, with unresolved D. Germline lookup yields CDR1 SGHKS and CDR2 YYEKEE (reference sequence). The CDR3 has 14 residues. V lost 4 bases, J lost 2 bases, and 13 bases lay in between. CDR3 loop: CASSHGQVTYEQYF. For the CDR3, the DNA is TGTGCCAGCAGCCATGGTCAGGTTACCTACGAGCAGTACTTC. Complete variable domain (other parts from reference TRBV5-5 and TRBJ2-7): DAGVTQSPTHLIKTRGQQVTLRCSPISGHKSVSWYQQVLGQGPQFIFQYYEKEERGRGNFPDRFSARQFPNYSSELNVNALLLGDSALYLCASSHGQVTYEQYFGPGTRLTVT.

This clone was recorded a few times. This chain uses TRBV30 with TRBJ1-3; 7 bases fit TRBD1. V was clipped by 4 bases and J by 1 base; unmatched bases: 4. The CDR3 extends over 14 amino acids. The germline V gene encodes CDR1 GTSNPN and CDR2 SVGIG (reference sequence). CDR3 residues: CAWKETGSGNTIYF. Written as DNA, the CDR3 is TGTGCCTGGAAGGAGACAGGGTCTGGAAACACCATATATTTT.

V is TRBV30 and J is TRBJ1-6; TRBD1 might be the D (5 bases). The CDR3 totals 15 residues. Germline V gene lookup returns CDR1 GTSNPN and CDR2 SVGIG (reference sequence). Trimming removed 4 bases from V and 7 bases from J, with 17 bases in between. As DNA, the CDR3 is TGTGCCTGGACTCCGCCGGGGCGATCAAATTCACCCCTCCACTTT. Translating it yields CAWTPPGRSNSPLHF.

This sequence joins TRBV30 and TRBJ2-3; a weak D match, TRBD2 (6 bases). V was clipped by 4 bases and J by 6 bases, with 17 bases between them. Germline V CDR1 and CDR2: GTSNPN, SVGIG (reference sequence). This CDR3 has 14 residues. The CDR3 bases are TGTGCCTGGACGGGACTGGGGCTGCGGGATACGCAGTATTTT. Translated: CAWTGLGLRDTQYF.

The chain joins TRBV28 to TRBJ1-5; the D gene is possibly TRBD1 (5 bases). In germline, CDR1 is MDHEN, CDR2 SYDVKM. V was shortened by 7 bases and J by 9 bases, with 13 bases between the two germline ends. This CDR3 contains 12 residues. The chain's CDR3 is CASTLPRGPQHF. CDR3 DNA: TGTGCCAGCACCTTACCTAGGGGGCCCCAGCATTTT.

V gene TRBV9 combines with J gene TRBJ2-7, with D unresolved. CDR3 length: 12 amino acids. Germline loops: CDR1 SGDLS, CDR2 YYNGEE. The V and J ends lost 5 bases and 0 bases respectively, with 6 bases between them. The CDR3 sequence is CASRSSSYEQYF. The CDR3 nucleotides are TGTGCCAGCAGGAGCAGCTCCTACGAGCAGTACTTC.

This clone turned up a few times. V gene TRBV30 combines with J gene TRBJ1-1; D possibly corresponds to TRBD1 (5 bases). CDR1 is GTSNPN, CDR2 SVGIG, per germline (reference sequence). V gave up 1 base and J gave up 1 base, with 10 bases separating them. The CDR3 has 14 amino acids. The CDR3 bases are TGTGCCTGGAGTGGGGGGTACTCGAACACTGAAGCTTTCTTT. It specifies CAWSGGYSNTEAFF.

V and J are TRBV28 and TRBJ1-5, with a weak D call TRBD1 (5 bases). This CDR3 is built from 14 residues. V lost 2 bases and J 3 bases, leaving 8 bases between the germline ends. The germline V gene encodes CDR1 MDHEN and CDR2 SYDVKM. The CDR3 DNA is TGTGCCAGCAGTTTAGGGGGACCCAATCAGCCCCAGCATTTT. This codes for CASSLGGPNQPQHF.

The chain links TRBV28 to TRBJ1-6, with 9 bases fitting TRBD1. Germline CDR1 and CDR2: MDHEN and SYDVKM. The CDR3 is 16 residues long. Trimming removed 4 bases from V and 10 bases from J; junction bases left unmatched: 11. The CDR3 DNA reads TGTGCCAGCAGTTACAACTCCGGGACAGGGACCTCACCCCTCCACTTT. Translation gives CASSYNSGTGTSPLHF. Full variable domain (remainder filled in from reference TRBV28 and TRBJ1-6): DVKVTQSSRYLVKRTGEKVFLECVQDMDHENMFWYRQDPGLGLRLIYFSYDVKMKEKGDIPEGYSVSREKKERFSLILESASTNQTSMYLCASSYNSGTGTSPLHFGNGTRLTVT.

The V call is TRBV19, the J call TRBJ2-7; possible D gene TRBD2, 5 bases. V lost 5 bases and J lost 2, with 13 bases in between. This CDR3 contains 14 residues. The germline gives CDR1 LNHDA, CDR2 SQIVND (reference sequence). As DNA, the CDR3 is TGTGCCAGTAGTCAGGACTCGACAACCTACGAGCAGTACTTC. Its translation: CASSQDSTTYEQYF.

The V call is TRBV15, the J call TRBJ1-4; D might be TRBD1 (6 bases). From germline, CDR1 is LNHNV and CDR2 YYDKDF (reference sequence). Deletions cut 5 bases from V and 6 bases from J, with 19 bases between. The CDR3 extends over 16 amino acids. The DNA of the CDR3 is TGTGCCACCAGCGGAGGTTACAGGGTTGGCCATGAAAAACTGTTTTTT. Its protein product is CATSGGYRVGHEKLFF.

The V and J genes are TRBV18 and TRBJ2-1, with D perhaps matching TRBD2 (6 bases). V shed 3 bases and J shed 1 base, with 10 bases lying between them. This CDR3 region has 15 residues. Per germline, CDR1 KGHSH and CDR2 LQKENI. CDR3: CASSPGGGSYNEQFF. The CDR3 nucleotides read TGTGCCAGCTCACCGGGTGGGGGGTCCTACAATGAGCAGTTCTTC.

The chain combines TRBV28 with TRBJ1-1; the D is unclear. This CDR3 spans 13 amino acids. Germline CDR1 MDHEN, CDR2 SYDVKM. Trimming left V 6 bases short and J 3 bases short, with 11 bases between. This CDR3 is CASRSASDTEAFF. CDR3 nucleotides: TGTGCCAGCAGATCGGCGTCGGACACTGAAGCTTTCTTT.

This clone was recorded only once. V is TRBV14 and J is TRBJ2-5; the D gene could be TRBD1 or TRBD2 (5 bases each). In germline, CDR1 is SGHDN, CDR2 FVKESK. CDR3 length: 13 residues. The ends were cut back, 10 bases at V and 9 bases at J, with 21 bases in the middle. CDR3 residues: CATKRGDSAAQYF. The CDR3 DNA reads TGTGCCACCAAAAGGGGAGACTCCGCGGCCCAGTACTTC.

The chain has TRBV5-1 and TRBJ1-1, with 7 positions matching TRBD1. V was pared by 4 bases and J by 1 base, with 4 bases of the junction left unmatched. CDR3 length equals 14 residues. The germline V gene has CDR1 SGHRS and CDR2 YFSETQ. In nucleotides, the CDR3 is TGCGCCAGCAGCACTCGACAGGGGAACACTGAAGCTTTCTTT. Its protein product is CASSTRQGNTEAFF.

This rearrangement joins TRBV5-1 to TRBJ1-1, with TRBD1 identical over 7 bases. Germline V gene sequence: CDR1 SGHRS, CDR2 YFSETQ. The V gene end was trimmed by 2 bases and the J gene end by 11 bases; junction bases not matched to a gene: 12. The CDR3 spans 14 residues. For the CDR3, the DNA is TGCGCCAGCAGCTTCGGGGACAGCCGGGGAGAGGCTTTCTTT. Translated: CASSFGDSRGEAFF.

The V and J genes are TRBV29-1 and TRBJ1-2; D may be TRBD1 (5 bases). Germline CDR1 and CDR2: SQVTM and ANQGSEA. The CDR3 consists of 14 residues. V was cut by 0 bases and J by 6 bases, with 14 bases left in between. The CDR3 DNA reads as TGCAGCGTTGAAGATTCGCAGGTGGGGGATGGCTACACCTTC. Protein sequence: CSVEDSQVGDGYTF.

The CDR3 reads CASSLLPPGQGAMNTEAFF. The CDR3, as DNA: TGCGCCAGCAGCTTGCTCCCCCCGGGACAGGGGGCTATGAACACTGAAGCTTTCTTT. The J gene is TRBJ1-1, the V gene TRBV5-1; 12 nucleotides agree with TRBD1. The V gene's germline CDR1 is SGHRS and CDR2 YFSETQ. The CDR3 totals 19 residues. Trimming at V came to 1 base and at J to 0 bases, leaving 10 bases not matched to a gene.

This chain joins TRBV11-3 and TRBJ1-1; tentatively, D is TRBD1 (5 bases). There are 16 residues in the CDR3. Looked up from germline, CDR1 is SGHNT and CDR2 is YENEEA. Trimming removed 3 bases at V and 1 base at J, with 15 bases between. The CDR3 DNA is TGTGCCAGCAGCTTGGGACGAGGCGGAGGGAACACTGAAGCTTTCTTT. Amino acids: CASSLGRGGGNTEAFF.

The CDR3 protein is CATSASQSPYNEQFF. The CDR3 DNA reads TGTGCCACCAGCGCTTCACAGAGCCCCTACAATGAGCAGTTCTTC. The V call is TRBV15, the J call TRBJ2-1; D ambiguous. CDR3 length: 15 residues. V lost 5 bases to trimming and J lost 2 bases, with 13 bases between them. Germline CDR1 is LNHNV and CDR2 is YYDKDF (reference sequence).

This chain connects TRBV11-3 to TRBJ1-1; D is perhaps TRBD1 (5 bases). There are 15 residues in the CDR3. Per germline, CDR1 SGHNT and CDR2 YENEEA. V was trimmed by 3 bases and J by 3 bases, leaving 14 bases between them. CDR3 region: CASSFRAKGYTEAFF. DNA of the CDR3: TGTGCCAGCAGCTTCCGGGCGAAGGGGTACACTGAAGCTTTCTTT.

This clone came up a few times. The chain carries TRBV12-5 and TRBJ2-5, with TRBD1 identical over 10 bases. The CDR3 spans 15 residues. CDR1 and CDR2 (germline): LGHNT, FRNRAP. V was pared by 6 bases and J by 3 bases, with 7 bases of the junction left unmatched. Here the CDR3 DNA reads TGTGCTAGTGGACGGGACAGGGGATTAGAAGAGACCCAGTACTTC. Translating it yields CASGRDRGLEETQYF.